This entry features one T cell receptor beta chain sequence. Its antigen remains unknown. Using its own MiXCR run on the RT-PCR reads, TCRdb lists one record per CDR3 protein. This table holds about 540,000 distinct CDR3 sequences, around 21% found once. The CDR3 runs 15 residues. Trimming at V came to 4 bases and at J to 2 bases, leaving 5 bases not matched to a gene. CDR1 LGHDT and CDR2 YNNKEL come from the germline V gene (reference sequence). This sample was taken from a study of response to subunit inactivated influenza vaccine. Notes on the study in general: With each seasonal influenza vaccination, the authors suggested, few new T cells are recruited.

Separately, the same data were catalogued under a study of T cells expressing NK-cell markers. In that study: Synthesis of TCR beta cDNA relied on 5'RACE template switching carrying UMIs. Among the eight sequenced donors, seven tested HCMV-seropositive and one tested seronegative. In several experiments, sorting was restricted to alpha-beta TCR T cells by an anti-gamma-delta TCR antibody.

This chain joins TRBV3-1 and TRBJ1-5, with 7 bases that match TRBD1. The material sequenced was CD4+ T cells sorted from PBMCs, taken 12 days after vaccination. This TCR was recovered from a man aged 50-60 years who received an inactivated influenza vaccine. The CDR3 nucleotides read TGTGCCAGCAGCCTTGGACAGGTCCGCAATCAGCCCCAGCATTTT. Amino acid sequence: CASSLGQVRNQPQHF.